These T cell receptor beta chains were read from a single sample in a study of T cell responses to AZD1222 COVID-19 vaccine. Clones were sequenced by immunoSEQ multiplex PCR, and TCRdb holds only the in-frame ones, with some missing. The sample contains under 200,000 clones, approximately 91% of which appear only once. This sample comprised peripheral blood, obtained on day 0 of AZD1222 vaccination. Every receptor here comes from an adult in good health. Each CDR3 is given with its conserved first and last residue.

v_gene	j_gene	CDR3aa
TRBV15	TRBJ1-5	CATSGTGTVNQPQHF
TRBV25-1	TRBJ1-6	CASSESVPGTNSPLHF
TRBV7-9	TRBJ2-5	CASSAGTSGRNRQETQYF
TRBV7-8	TRBJ1-5	CASSLASRAQPQHF
TRBV27	TRBJ2-7	CASSSREGGPAREQYF
TRBV19	TRBJ2-2	CASGDSLSNTGELFF
TRBV18	TRBJ2-2	CASSPPVGTGELFF
TRBV27	TRBJ2-7	CASSPGGTGGEQYF
TRBV6-5	TRBJ1-2	CASSYLSGIDGYTF
TRBV28	TRBJ1-1	CASPPPGPGEVEAFF
TRBV19	TRBJ2-5	CASSGAWQTQYF
TRBV27	TRBJ2-7	CASIGSGRISYEQYF
TRBV5-8	TRBJ1-3	CASNRGTLSGNTIYF
TRBV6-2/TRBV6-3	TRBJ1-2	CASSYSIRGIFRAGGYTF
TRBV12-3/TRBV12-4	TRBJ1-2	CASSLLQGDGYTF
TRBV16	TRBJ1-4	CASSRITGTKEKLFF
TRBV28	TRBJ1-1	CASSSADRGIDTEAFF
TRBV4-3	TRBJ2-7	CASSQVRTGEAYEQYF
TRBV6-2/TRBV6-3	TRBJ2-5	CASSQRGLVQETQYF
TRBV2	TRBJ2-7	CASIGGTVIEQYF
TRBV20-1	TRBJ2-7	CSAVQRDEQYF
TRBV7-2	TRBJ1-2	CASSLGGGLFYGYTF
TRBV11-2	TRBJ2-7	CASRRDIYEQYF
TRBV7-9	TRBJ1-1	CASSRGRGNTEAFF
TRBV2	TRBJ2-3	CASNRLASTDTQYF
TRBV7-9	TRBJ1-2	CATISWVPYGYTF
TRBV28	TRBJ2-7	CASSPAYEQYF
TRBV7-2	TRBJ2-7	CASSRTSGATYEQYF
TRBV27	TRBJ2-7	CASKRVGVREQYF
TRBV28	TRBJ2-4	CASSFLGSAKNIQYF
TRBV7-2	TRBJ1-2	CASSLTPPSVNYGYTF
TRBV15	TRBJ2-1	CATSTSGNQFF
TRBV11-3	TRBJ2-2	CASSPRLVSGGELFF
TRBV7-8	TRBJ1-2	CASSRLPGQNGYTF
TRBV18	TRBJ2-7	CASSQTYEQYF
TRBV7-3	TRBJ2-2	CASRTGRNTGELFF
TRBV10-2	TRBJ1-1	CASTKSRAGGNTEAFF
TRBV4-2	TRBJ1-2	CASSQRAFANYGYTF
TRBV19	TRBJ2-2	CASSMRNTGELFF
TRBV29-1	TRBJ1-6	CSVRLDSSYNSPLHF
TRBV11-2	TRBJ2-7	CASSLDLIGTRREQYF
TRBV3-1/TRBV3-2	TRBJ2-7	CASSQGTGLTYEQYF
TRBV23-1	TRBJ1-3	CASSPHSGNTIYF